A selection of T cell receptor beta chains follows, all from one sample in a study of CD8+ T cells in alopecia areata. Sequencing was performed with immunoSEQ multiplex PCR; in TCRdb, only in-frame clones are kept and a portion is missing. The table has around 140,000 clones, around half seen once; the top ten hold less than 20%. The input for sequencing was CD8+ T cells sorted from blood, taken at week 4, from a patient treated with tofacitinib. The receptors were sampled from a human donor with alopecia areata. Both conserved end residues are part of each CDR3. A D gene is named only where the DNA matches it firmly. The size field is filled for only some rows; it gives once, few, many or a size class.

d_gene	v_gene	j_gene	abundance	CDR3aa	CDR3nt
NA	TRBV7-9	TRBJ2-4	NA	CASSPSRGRAKNIQYF	TGTGCCAGCAGCCCCTCTCGGGGTAGGGCAAAAAACATTCAGTACTTC
NA	TRBV5-6	TRBJ2-7	NA	CASSLGLRAYEQYF	TGTGCCAGCAGCTTAGGGTTGCGCGCCTACGAGCAGTACTTC
NA	TRBV30	TRBJ1-2	NA	CAWSLPIRQNVDGYTF	TGTGCCTGGAGTCTCCCCATCAGACAGAATGTCGATGGCTACACCTTC
NA	TRBV9	TRBJ1-1	NA	CASSVVGGADTEAFF	TGTGCCAGCAGCGTAGTCGGGGGCGCGGATACTGAAGCTTTCTTT
NA	TRBV10-3	TRBJ1-4	NA	CAISDSVNNEKLFF	TGTGCCATCAGTGATTCGGTGAACAATGAAAAACTGTTTTTT
NA	TRBV29-1	TRBJ2-5	NA	CSVYRESGTQYF	TGCAGCGTTTACAGGGAATCGGGGACCCAGTACTTC
NA	TRBV2	TRBJ1-2	NA	CASSEGAGYGYTF	TGTGCCAGCAGTGAAGGGGCAGGCTATGGCTACACCTTC
NA	TRBV2	TRBJ2-1	few	CASPGPLGEEQFF	TGTGCCAGCCCGGGACCCCTGGGTGAGGAGCAGTTCTTC
NA	TRBV9	TRBJ1-2	once	CASSVEATGHNYGYTF	TGTGCCAGCAGCGTAGAGGCAACAGGGCATAACTATGGCTACACCTTC
TRBD2	TRBV6-5	TRBJ2-1	NA	CASSTLAGTYNEQFF	TGTGCCAGCAGTACACTAGCGGGGACTTACAATGAGCAGTTCTTC
NA	TRBV29-1	TRBJ1-1	few	CSVDRTDMNTEAFF	TGCAGCGTTGACAGGACAGACATGAACACTGAAGCTTTCTTT
NA	TRBV27	TRBJ2-1	NA	CASSLGGGVYNEQFF	TGTGCCAGCAGTTTGGGAGGGGGCGTTTACAATGAGCAGTTCTTC
NA	TRBV6-5	TRBJ2-4	once	CASSSPGWDIQYF	TGTGCCAGCAGTTCCCCAGGGTGGGACATTCAGTACTTC
NA	TRBV7-9	TRBJ2-5	few	CASSSRREETQYF	TGTGCCAGCAGCTCCAGGCGAGAGGAGACCCAGTACTTC
NA	TRBV19	TRBJ1-2	NA	CASREDYGYTF	TGTGCCAGTAGGGAGGACTATGGCTACACCTTC
TRBD2	TRBV6-5	TRBJ2-7	NA	CASSLSGGAMDEQYF	TGTGCCAGCAGCCTTAGCGGGGGGGCCATGGACGAGCAGTACTTC
NA	TRBV27	TRBJ2-3	NA	CASAEGVRTDTQYF	TGTGCCAGCGCAGAGGGGGTCCGCACAGATACGCAGTATTTT
NA	TRBV30	TRBJ1-6	NA	CAWSVSGHLHF	TGTGCCTGGAGTGTATCCGGACACCTCCACTTT
NA	TRBV30	TRBJ2-1	NA	CAWDGGVYNEQFF	TGTGCCTGGGACGGAGGGGTTTACAATGAGCAGTTCTTC
NA	TRBV30	TRBJ1-1	NA	CAWSVGGNTEAFF	TGTGCCTGGAGTGTAGGCGGGAACACTGAAGCTTTCTTT
TRBD1	TRBV5-1	TRBJ1-2	once	CASKSVRGTVGGYTF	TGCGCCAGCAAATCAGTCAGGGGGACAGTCGGTGGCTACACCTTC
NA	TRBV30	TRBJ1-2	few	CAWSVNNGYTF	TGTGCCTGGAGTGTGAATAACGGCTACACCTTC
NA	TRBV10-1	TRBJ2-7	NA	CASSAGEGYEQYF	TGCGCCAGCAGTGCTGGTGAAGGCTACGAGCAGTACTTC
TRBD1	TRBV30	TRBJ1-2	NA	CAWSMDRLPNYGYTF	TGTGCCTGGAGTATGGACAGGTTACCTAACTATGGCTACACCTTC
NA	TRBV7-8	TRBJ2-5	once	CASSLGFVGIRGETQYF	TGTGCCAGCAGCTTAGGGTTCGTGGGAATTCGTGGAGAGACCCAGTACTTC
TRBD1	TRBV5-6	TRBJ2-7	NA	CASSYQTGDDEQYF	TGTGCCAGCAGCTACCAGACAGGGGATGACGAGCAGTACTTC
NA	TRBV29-1	TRBJ2-5	NA	CSVVSANDQETQYF	TGCAGCGTTGTGTCTGCAAACGACCAAGAGACCCAGTACTTC
NA	TRBV19	TRBJ1-5	NA	CASSMDSTLNQPQHF	TGTGCCAGTAGTATGGACAGTACACTCAATCAGCCCCAGCATTTT
NA	TRBV7-8	TRBJ2-3	NA	CASSSLPDTQYF	TGTGCCAGCAGCTCCCTGCCAGATACGCAGTATTTT
NA	TRBV6-5	TRBJ1-1	NA	CASRWTEWNTEAFF	TGTGCCAGCAGATGGACAGAGTGGAACACTGAAGCTTTCTTT
NA	TRBV9	TRBJ1-2	NA	CASSVDAGSSGYTF	TGTGCCAGCAGCGTAGATGCCGGGAGTTCTGGCTACACCTTC
NA	TRBV27	TRBJ2-5	NA	CASSITHNQETQYF	TGTGCCAGCAGTATTACACACAACCAAGAGACCCAGTACTTC
NA	TRBV30	TRBJ1-1	NA	CAWSLGPRGLNTEAFF	TGTGCCTGGTCCCTAGGGCCTCGGGGACTGAACACTGAAGCTTTCTTT
NA	TRBV6-6	TRBJ2-4	NA	CASSPDVGVGDIQYF	TGTGCCAGCAGTCCAGACGTCGGGGTGGGGGATATTCAGTACTTC
NA	TRBV4-3	TRBJ1-1	NA	CASSQDPQMNTEAFF	TGCGCCAGCAGCCAAGATCCCCAAATGAACACTGAAGCTTTCTTT
TRBD2	TRBV6-1	TRBJ2-6	few	CASSDSGGAGANVLTF	TGTGCCAGCAGTGACAGCGGGGGGGCTGGGGCCAACGTCCTGACTTTC
NA	TRBV9	TRBJ2-1	NA	CASSVDGVYNEQFF	TGTGCCAGCAGCGTAGACGGGGTATACAATGAGCAGTTCTTC
NA	TRBV7-3	TRBJ1-1	few	CASSLTMQSNTEAFF	TGTGCCAGCAGCTTAACTATGCAGTCGAACACTGAAGCTTTCTTT
NA	TRBV29-1	TRBJ2-1	NA	CSVEWLLSSYNEQFF	TGCAGCGTTGAATGGTTATTGAGCTCCTACAATGAGCAGTTCTTC
TRBD1	TRBV9	TRBJ2-5	NA	CASSEGQAQETQYF	TGTGCCAGCAGCGAGGGACAGGCCCAAGAGACCCAGTACTTC
NA	TRBV4-3	TRBJ2-7	NA	CASSQDLSSYEQYF	TGCGCCAGCAGCCAAGATCTAAGTTCTTACGAGCAGTACTTC
NA	TRBV27	TRBJ1-2	NA	CASSLSGRDGLSYTF	TGTGCCAGCAGTTTATCGGGAAGGGACGGTTTATCTTACACCTTC
TRBD2	TRBV6-5	TRBJ2-7	NA	CASSYETSGEQYF	TGTGCCAGCAGTTACGAGACTAGCGGGGAGCAGTACTTC
NA	TRBV5-6	TRBJ2-1	NA	CASSLLEGDEQFF	TGTGCCAGCAGCCTACTGGAGGGGGACGAGCAGTTCTTC
NA	TRBV30	TRBJ2-1	NA	CAWREQLPYNEQFF	TGTGCCTGGAGGGAGCAGCTACCCTACAATGAGCAGTTCTTC
NA	TRBV29-1	TRBJ1-2	NA	CSVEDDNYGYTF	TGCAGCGTAGAGGACGATAACTATGGCTACACCTTC
TRBD1	TRBV10-3	TRBJ1-5	few	CAISGTGDRNQPQHF	TGTGCCATCAGCGGGACAGGGGACCGCAATCAGCCCCAGCATTTT
TRBD2	TRBV7-9	TRBJ2-5	NA	CASSWGLAGQETQYF	TGTGCCAGCAGCTGGGGACTAGCGGGACAAGAGACCCAGTACTTC
NA	TRBV27	TRBJ1-5	NA	CASSPRANQPQHF	TGTGCCAGCAGTCCCCGGGCCAATCAGCCCCAGCATTTT
NA	TRBV27	TRBJ1-1	once	CASSLSPGTTNTEAFF	TGTGCCAGCAGTTTATCCCCAGGGACTACGAACACTGAAGCTTTCTTT
NA	TRBV2	TRBJ1-1	NA	CASSAYGATNTEAFF	TGTGCCAGCAGTGCATACGGGGCAACCAACACTGAAGCTTTCTTT
TRBD1	TRBV19	TRBJ1-1	NA	CASSYTDRGEDTEAFF	TGTGCCAGTAGTTATACGGACAGGGGAGAGGACACTGAAGCTTTCTTT
NA	TRBV11-2	TRBJ1-2	NA	CASSFSGDYGYTF	TGTGCCAGCAGTTTTAGTGGCGACTATGGCTACACCTTC
TRBD1	TRBV7-9	TRBJ1-2	few	CASSLRDRDDGYTF	TGTGCCAGCAGCCTCCGGGACAGGGACGATGGCTACACCTTC
NA	TRBV15	TRBJ1-2	NA	CATSRKGHEGSGYTF	TGTGCCACCAGCAGAAAGGGGCACGAGGGATCGGGCTACACCTTC
NA	TRBV6-5	TRBJ1-1	NA	CASSEGLNTEAFF	TGTGCCAGCAGTGAGGGCCTTAACACTGAAGCTTTCTTT
TRBD1	TRBV9	TRBJ2-7	NA	CASSAEGATYEQYF	TGTGCCAGCAGCGCCGAGGGGGCCACCTACGAGCAGTACTTC